This passage covers 10 T cell receptor beta chains from one sample sequenced in a study of OX40 agonist ivuxolimab in advanced cancers. Measured with immunoSEQ multiplex PCR; TCRdb has only the in-frame clones, and not every one. This repertoire shows 35,000 to 40,000 clones, approximately 80% found once; its top ten account for 20% to 25%. This sample comprised CD4+ or CD8+ T cells sorted from blood, obtained in a trial of the OX40 agonist ivuxolimab. These TCRs come from an adult with an advanced solid tumor such as melanoma, head and neck, liver or kidney cancer.

This clone was seen only a few times. The chain links TRBV5-6 to TRBJ2-7; 7 positions agree with TRBD2. The CDR3 length is 16 residues. The germline V gene encodes CDR1 SGHDT and CDR2 YYEEEE. V trimming: 3 bases; J trimming: 5 bases; junction bases outside the gene matches: 14. The CDR3 here is CASSSSGLVLPHEQYF. The CDR3 DNA reads as TGTGCCAGCAGCTCCTCCGGACTAGTACTGCCCCACGAGCAGTACTTC.

This clone was seen only once. The rearrangement joins TRBV18 to TRBJ2-1, with D hard to call. The germline CDR1 and CDR2 sequences are KGHSH and LQKENI. The V end lost 3 bases, the J end lost 6 bases, and 12 bases lay between the germline ends. The CDR3 length is 14 residues. CDR3 sequence: CASSPPVGGNEQFF. In DNA, the CDR3 is TGTGCCAGCTCACCCCCCGTGGGTGGCAATGAGCAGTTCTTC.

This clone showed up just once. V and J are TRBV4-2 and TRBJ2-3; the D gene is possibly TRBD2 (5 bases). V lost 6 bases and J 2 bases, leaving 12 bases between the germline ends. This CDR3 comprises 14 residues. Germline V CDR1 and CDR2: LGHNA, YNFKEQ. Here the CDR3 reads CASRRVKSTDTQYF. In DNA, the CDR3 is TGTGCCAGCAGGAGGGTGAAATCCACAGATACGCAGTATTTT.

This clone was detected once. The V call is TRBV5-1, the J call TRBJ2-1; 9 positions agree with TRBD1. The CDR3 spans 15 residues. Losses at the gene ends were 6 bases for V and 7 bases for J; bases not matched to a gene: 11. The germline gives CDR1 SGHRS, CDR2 YFSETQ. The CDR3 protein is CASNDDRGKRNEQFF. In nucleotides, the CDR3 is TGCGCCAGCAACGACGACAGGGGGAAAAGGAATGAGCAGTTCTTC.

This clone is labeled as medium-sized. This chain connects TRBV5-4 to TRBJ1-6; 8 bases are a match to TRBD1. The CDR3 has 16 amino acids. CDR1 and CDR2 (germline): SGHNT, YYREEE (reference sequence). V was clipped by 3 bases and J by 9 bases; unmatched bases: 11. The CDR3 DNA reads as TGTGCCAGCAGCTCTGGACAGGGATCGGTCGGTTCACCCCTCCACTTT. As protein: CASSSGQGSVGSPLHF.

The chain is built from TRBV6-5 and TRBJ1-2; D may be TRBD1 (6 bases). Germline CDR1 reads MNHEY; CDR2 reads SVGAGI. V was clipped by 6 bases and J by 4 bases, with 15 bases between them. This CDR3 has 14 residues. CDR3 bases: TGTGCCAGCAGACGGGGGCAGATGGGCTATGGCTACACCTTC. Amino acid sequence: CASRRGQMGYGYTF.

In this sample, this clone turned up once. This chain connects TRBV7-8 to TRBJ1-6; 7 bases line up with TRBD1. CDR3 length equals 16 residues. Trimming cost V 2 bases and J 7 bases; bases outside gene matches: 8. Germline-derived CDR1 and CDR2 are SGHVS and FQNEAQ. For the CDR3, the DNA is TGTGCCAGCAGCTTAAGGCGCGACAGGGCGAATTCACCCCTCCACTTT. Amino acid sequence: CASSLRRDRANSPLHF.

This chain uses TRBV2 with TRBJ1-1, with D unresolved. Looked up from germline, CDR1 is SNHLY and CDR2 is FYNNEI. V was shortened by 6 bases and J by 1 base, with 12 bases between the two germline ends. The length of the CDR3 is 14 residues. The DNA of the CDR3 is TGTGCCAGCAGCAAATTGGGCGGGAACACTGAAGCTTTCTTT. Protein sequence: CASSKLGGNTEAFF. Based on the CDR3 plus reference TRBV2 and TRBJ1-1, the full variable domain is EPEVTQTPSHQVTQMGQEVILRCVPISNHLYFYWYRQILGQKVEFLVSFYNNEISEKSEIFDDQFSVERPDGSNFTLKIRSTKLEDSAMYFCASSKLGGNTEAFFGQGTRLTVV.

J is TRBJ1-1 and V is TRBV29-1, with 7 bases lining up with TRBD1. The CDR3 is 14 residues long. V trimming: 7 bases; J trimming: 5 bases; junction bases outside the gene matches: 13. Germline lookup yields CDR1 SQVTM and CDR2 ANQGSEA. CDR3 DNA: TGCAGCGGAACGGACAGGACCTCGCGGACTGAAGCTTTCTTT. Translating it yields CSGTDRTSRTEAFF.

The gene calls are TRBV7-8 and TRBJ2-1; D is unresolved. This CDR3 has 17 amino acids. The germline CDR1 and CDR2 sequences are SGHVS and FQNEAQ. Trimming stripped 0 bases from V and 4 bases from J, with 16 bases between. The chain's CDR3 is CASSLAAAVGLYNEQFF. In DNA form, the CDR3 reads TGTGCCAGCAGCTTAGCGGCCGCGGTAGGATTATACAATGAGCAGTTCTTC.